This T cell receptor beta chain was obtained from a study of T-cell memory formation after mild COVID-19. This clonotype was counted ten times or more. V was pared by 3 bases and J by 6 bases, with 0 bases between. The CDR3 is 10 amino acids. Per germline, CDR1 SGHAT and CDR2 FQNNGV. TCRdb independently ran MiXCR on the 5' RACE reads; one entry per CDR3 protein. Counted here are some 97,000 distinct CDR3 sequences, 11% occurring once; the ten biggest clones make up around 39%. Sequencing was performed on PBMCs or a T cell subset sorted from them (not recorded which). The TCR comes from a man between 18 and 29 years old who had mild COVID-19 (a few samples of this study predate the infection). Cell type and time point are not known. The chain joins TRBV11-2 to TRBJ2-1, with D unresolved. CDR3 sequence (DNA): TGTGCCAGCAGCTTCAATGAGCAGTTCTTC. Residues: CASSFNEQFF. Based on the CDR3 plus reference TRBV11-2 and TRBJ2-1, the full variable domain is EAGVAQSPRYKIIEKRQSVAFWCNPISGHATLYWYQQILGQGPKLLIQFQNNGVVDDSQLPKDRFSAERLKGVDSTLKIQPAKLEDSAVYLCASSFNEQFFGPGTRLTVL.